The clone carrying this TCR beta chain was seen just once. This record belongs to a study of blood T cell repertoires in COVID-19. In the study overall: Samples representing acute and convalescent COVID-19 were sourced from the United States, Italy and Spain. From T cells, B-cell-depleted T cells, or PBMCs came the material, which was cDNA or gDNA.

The V gene end was trimmed by 4 bases and the J gene end by 8 bases; junction bases not matched to a gene: 11. Germline CDR1 is SGDLS and CDR2 is YYNGEE. The CDR3 extends over 15 amino acids. Original processing methods: Amplified reference gene primers provided the basis for estimating nucleated cell counts. Measured with immunoSEQ multiplex PCR; TCRdb has only the in-frame clones, and not every one. V and J calls and clone size follow that table, whereas D and trimming were derived from the DNA. The repertoire holds 100,000 to 150,000 clones, with 70% to 90% as singletons. This TCR was sampled from a woman of 80 years or more with acute or convalescent COVID-19. The rearrangement uses TRBV9 and TRBJ2-2; 7 bases agree with TRBD1. The sequenced material came from peripheral blood. The DNA for the CDR3 is TGTGCCAGCAGCCGAGGGACAGTTGGGTGGGGGGAGCTGTTTTTT. Protein: CASSRGTVGWGELFF. Combining the CDR3 with reference TRBV9 and TRBJ2-2 gives the whole variable domain DSGVTQTPKHLITATGQRVTLRCSPRSGDLSVYWYQQSLDQGLQFLIQYYNGEERAKGNILERFSAQQFPDLHSELNLSSLELGDSALYFCASSRGTVGWGELFFGEGSRLTVL.